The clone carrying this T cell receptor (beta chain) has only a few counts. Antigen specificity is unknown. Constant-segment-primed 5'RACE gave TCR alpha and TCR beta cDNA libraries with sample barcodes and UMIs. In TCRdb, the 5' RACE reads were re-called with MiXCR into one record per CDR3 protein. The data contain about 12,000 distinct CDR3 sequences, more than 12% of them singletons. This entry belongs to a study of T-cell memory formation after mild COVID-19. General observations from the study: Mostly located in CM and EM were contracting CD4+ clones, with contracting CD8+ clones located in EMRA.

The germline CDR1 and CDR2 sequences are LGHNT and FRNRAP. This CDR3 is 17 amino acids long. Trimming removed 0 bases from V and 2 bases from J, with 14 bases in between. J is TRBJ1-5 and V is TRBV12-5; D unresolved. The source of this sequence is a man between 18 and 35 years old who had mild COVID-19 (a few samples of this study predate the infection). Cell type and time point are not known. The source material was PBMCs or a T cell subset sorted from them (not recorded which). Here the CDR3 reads CASGLVPTSVGNQPQHF. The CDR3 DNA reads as TGTGCTAGTGGTTTGGTACCTACGTCGGTAGGCAATCAGCCCCAGCATTTT. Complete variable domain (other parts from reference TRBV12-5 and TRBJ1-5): DARVTQTPRHKVTEMGQEVTMRCQPILGHNTVFWYRQTMMQGLELLAYFRNRAPLDDSGMPKDRFSAEMPDATLATLKIQPSEPRDSAVYFCASGLVPTSVGNQPQHFGDGTRLSIL.